Listed below are T cell receptor beta chains from one sample, sequenced in a study of CD8 T cell repertoires and HIV-1 epitope variants. These receptors lack a known antigen. Some clones are missing from TCRdb's copy, which holds only in-frame ones; the method was immunoSEQ multiplex PCR. The data contain about 5,000 clones, 66% of them seen just once; the ten biggest clones take up about 45%. The sequenced material came from cultured CD8+ T cells derived from PBMCs. All receptors come from a male donor with HIV. Both conserved end residues are part of each CDR3. D genes are given only for firm matches. A clone size is listed for some rows: how often the clone was seen (once, few, many), or a class if it is expanded.

size | J | V | D | CDR3 | DNA
few | TRBJ2-2 | TRBV7-9 | TRBD1 | CASSYRGTGELFF | TGTGCCAGCAGCTACAGGGGAACCGGGGAGCTGTTTTTT
. | TRBJ2-7 | TRBV11-1 | . | CASSLRAGEQYF | TGTGCCAGCAGCTTACGAGCGGGCGAGCAGTACTTC
. | TRBJ2-7 | TRBV27 | TRBD1 | CASRWDDRDYEQYF | TGTGCCAGCAGGTGGGACGACAGGGACTACGAGCAGTACTTC
medium-sized | TRBJ2-5 | TRBV28 | TRBD1 | CASSSPDRAQETQYF | TGTGCCAGCAGTTCCCCGGACAGGGCCCAAGAGACCCAGTACTTC
medium-sized | TRBJ2-2 | TRBV6-5 | . | CASSSDSTGELFF | TGTGCCAGCAGCTCGGACAGCACCGGGGAGCTGTTTTTT
. | TRBJ1-1 | TRBV28 | . | CASSLSRGTEAFF | TGTGCCAGCAGTTTGAGCAGGGGAACTGAAGCTTTCTTT
. | TRBJ1-2 | TRBV5-1 | TRBD1 | CASSTNFDRADYGYTF | TGCGCCAGCAGCACAAACTTCGACAGGGCTGACTATGGCTACACCTTC
. | TRBJ2-3 | TRBV7-8 | . | CASSLPGPADTQYF | TGTGCCAGCAGCTTACCGGGTCCCGCAGATACGCAGTATTTT
few | TRBJ1-1 | TRBV7-9 | . | CASREGDRAFF | TGTGCCAGCAGGGAGGGAGACAGGGCTTTCTTT
. | TRBJ1-4 | TRBV9 | TRBD1 | CASSPRTGEEKKLFF | TGTGCCAGCAGCCCACGGACAGGGGAAGAGAAAAAACTGTTTTTT
large | TRBJ1-1 | TRBV7-9 | TRBD1 | CASSLSGGSYEAFF | TGTGCCAGCAGCCTATCAGGGGGTAGCTATGAAGCTTTCTTT
. | TRBJ2-3 | TRBV5-6 | . | CASSLTGTDTQYF | TGTGCCAGCAGCTTGACAGGCACAGATACGCAGTATTTT
. | TRBJ2-7 | TRBV28 | TRBD2 | CASSLERGGVEQYF | TGTGCCAGCAGTTTGGAGCGGGGTGGGGTCGAGCAGTACTTC
. | TRBJ2-3 | TRBV19 | . | CASSSGTATQYF | TGTGCCAGTAGCTCCGGAACTGCCACGCAGTATTTT
. | TRBJ2-5 | TRBV13 | . | CASSLEAGQETQYF | TGTGCCAGCAGCTTAGAGGCGGGCCAAGAGACCCAGTACTTC
. | TRBJ1-2 | TRBV2 | . | CASRANPGDLGYTF | TGTGCCAGCAGGGCTAATCCAGGGGATCTAGGCTACACCTTC
. | TRBJ1-4 | TRBV28 | . | CASSFAGDEKLFF | TGTGCCAGCAGTTTTGCCGGGGACGAAAAACTGTTTTTT
. | TRBJ2-1 | TRBV9 | . | CASSVGQEFNEQFF | TGTGCCAGCAGCGTAGGACAGGAGTTCAATGAGCAGTTCTTC
. | TRBJ2-1 | TRBV5-6 | . | CASSLAGESSYNEQFF | TGTGCCAGCAGCTTGGCTGGCGAAAGCTCCTACAATGAGCAGTTCTTC
once | TRBJ2-1 | TRBV27 | . | CASSLSSSSYNEQFF | TGTGCCAGCAGTTTAAGTTCTAGCTCCTACAATGAGCAGTTCTTC